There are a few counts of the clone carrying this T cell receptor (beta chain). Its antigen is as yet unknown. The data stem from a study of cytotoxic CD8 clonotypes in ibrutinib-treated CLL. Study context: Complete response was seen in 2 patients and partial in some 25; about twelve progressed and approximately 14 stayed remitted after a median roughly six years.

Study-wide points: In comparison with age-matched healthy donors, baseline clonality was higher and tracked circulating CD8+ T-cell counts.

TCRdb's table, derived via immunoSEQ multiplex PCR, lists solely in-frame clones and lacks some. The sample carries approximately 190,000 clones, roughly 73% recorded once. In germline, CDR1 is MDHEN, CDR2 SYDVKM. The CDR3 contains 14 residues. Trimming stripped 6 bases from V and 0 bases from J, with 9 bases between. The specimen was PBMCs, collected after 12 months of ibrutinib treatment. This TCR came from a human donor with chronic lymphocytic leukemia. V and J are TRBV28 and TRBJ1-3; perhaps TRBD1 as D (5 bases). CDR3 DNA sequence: TGTGCCAGCAGAAGACAGAGCTCTGGAAACACCATATATTTT. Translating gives CASRRQSSGNTIYF.